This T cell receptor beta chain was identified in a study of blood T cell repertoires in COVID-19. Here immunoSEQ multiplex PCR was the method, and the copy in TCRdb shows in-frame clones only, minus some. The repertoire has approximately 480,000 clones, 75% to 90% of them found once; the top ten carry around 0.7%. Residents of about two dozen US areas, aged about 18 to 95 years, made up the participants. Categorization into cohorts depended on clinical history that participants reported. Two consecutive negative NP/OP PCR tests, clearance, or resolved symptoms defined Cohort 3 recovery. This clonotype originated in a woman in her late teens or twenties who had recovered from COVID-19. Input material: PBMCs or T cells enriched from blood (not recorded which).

The DNA for the CDR3 is TGTGCCAGCACCCCGGGACAGAACTATGGCTACACCTTC. It encodes CASTPGQNYGYTF. V and J are TRBV9 and TRBJ1-2; 7 bases align to TRBD1. CDR1 SGDLS and CDR2 YYNGEE come from the germline V gene. This CDR3 region has 13 residues. The trim removed 6 bases at V and 2 bases at J, leaving 4 bases unmatched.